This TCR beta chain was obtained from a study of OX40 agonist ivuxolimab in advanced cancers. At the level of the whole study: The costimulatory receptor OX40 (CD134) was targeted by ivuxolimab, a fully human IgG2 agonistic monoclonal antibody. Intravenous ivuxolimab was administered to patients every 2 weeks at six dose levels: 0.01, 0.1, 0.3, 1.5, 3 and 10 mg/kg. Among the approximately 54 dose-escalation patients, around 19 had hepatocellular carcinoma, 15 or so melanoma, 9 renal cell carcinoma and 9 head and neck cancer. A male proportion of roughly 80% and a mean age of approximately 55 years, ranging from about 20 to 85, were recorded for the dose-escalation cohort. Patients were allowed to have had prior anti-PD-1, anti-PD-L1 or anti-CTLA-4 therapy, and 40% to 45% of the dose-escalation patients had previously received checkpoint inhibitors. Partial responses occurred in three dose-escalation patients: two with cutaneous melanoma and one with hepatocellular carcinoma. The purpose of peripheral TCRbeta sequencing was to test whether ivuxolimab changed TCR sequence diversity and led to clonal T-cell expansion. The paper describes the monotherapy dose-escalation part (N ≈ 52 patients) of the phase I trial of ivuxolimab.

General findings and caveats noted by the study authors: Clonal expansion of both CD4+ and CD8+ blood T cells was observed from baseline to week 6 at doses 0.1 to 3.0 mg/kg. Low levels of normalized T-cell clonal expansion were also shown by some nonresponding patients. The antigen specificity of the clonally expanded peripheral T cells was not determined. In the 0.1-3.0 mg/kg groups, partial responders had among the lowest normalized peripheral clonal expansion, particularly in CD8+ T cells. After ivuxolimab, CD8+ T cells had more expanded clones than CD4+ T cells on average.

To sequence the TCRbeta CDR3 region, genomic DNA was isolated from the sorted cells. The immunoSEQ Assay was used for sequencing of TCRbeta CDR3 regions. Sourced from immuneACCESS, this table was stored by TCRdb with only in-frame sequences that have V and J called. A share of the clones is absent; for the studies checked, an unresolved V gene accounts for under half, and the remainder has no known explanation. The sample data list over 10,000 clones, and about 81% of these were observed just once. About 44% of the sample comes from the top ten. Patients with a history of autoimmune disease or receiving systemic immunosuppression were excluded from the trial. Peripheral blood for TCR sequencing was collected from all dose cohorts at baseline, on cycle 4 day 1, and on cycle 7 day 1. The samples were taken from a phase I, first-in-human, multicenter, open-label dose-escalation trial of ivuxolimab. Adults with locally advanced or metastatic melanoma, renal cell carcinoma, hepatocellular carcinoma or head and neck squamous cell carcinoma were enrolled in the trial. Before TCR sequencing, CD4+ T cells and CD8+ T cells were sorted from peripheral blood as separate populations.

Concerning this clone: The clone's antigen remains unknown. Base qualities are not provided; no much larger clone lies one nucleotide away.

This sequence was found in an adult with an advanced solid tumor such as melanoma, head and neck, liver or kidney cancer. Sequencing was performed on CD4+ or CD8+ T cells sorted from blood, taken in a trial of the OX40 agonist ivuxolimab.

Read as DNA, the sequence is TGTGCCAGTAGTATAGGTCGCGGGAGTTCCTACGAGCAGTACTTC. Its amino acids are CASSIGRGSSYEQYF. This receptor chain uses TRBV19 and TRBJ2-7, with TRBD2 identical over 7 junction bases. CDR1 and CDR2 were assigned from the germline V gene (reference sequence) as LNHDA and SQIVND. V is pruned by 1 base and J by 1 base, leaving 4 bases of the junction without a gene match. The cysteine opens and the phenylalanine closes a CDR3 of 15 amino acids. The sequence is cut down to CDR3 DNA, 45 bases in frame from base 1. The CDR3 plus the reference TRBV19 and TRBJ2-7 genes for the other parts give the full variable domain: DGGITQSPKYLFRKEGQNVTLSCEQNLNHDAMYWYRQDPGQGLRLIYYSQIVNDFQKGDIAEGYSVSREKKESFPLTVTSAQKNPTAFYLCASSIGRGSSYEQYFGPGTRLTVT.